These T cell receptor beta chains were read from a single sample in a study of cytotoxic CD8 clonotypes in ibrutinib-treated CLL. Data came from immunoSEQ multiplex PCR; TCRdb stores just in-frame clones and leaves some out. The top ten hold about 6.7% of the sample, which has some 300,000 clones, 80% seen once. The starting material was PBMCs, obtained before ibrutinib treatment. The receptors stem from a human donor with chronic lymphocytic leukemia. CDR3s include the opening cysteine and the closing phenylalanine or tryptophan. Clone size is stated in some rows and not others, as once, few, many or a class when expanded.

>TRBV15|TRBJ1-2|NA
CATSREPQAGANYGYTF
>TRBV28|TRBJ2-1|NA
CASSFRDSYNEQFF
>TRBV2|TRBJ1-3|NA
CASSGSGGLGGNTIYF
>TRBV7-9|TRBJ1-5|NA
CASSGDGSYSNQPQHF
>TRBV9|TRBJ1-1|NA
CASSLDYTEAFF
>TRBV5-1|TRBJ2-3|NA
CASSTEAGSSTDTQYF
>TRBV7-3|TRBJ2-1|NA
CASSLSGSSNEQFF
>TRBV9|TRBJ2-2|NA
CASSGRLATGELFF
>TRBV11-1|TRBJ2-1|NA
CASSSRQVPNYNEQFF
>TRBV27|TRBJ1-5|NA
CASTPTGTGGMSNQPQHF
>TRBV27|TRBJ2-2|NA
CASTQRAYTGELFF
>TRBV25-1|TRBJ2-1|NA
CASSEEGVTYNEQFF
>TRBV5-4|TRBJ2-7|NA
CASSSGLAGRSYEQYF
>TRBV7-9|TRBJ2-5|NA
CASNPSVGHGETQYF
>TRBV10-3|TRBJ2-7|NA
CAISSSSGSINEQYF
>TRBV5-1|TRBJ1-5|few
CASSLQGGNQPQHF
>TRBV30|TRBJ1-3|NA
CAWSDPRRGSRNTIYF
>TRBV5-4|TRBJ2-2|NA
CASSLRAGVGTGELFF
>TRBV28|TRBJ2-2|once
CASSFPGQGITGELFF
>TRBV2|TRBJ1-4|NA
CASSNLRTPPVNEKLFF
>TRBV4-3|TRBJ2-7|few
CASSQHVPGLAQTYEQYF
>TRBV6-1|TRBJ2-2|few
CASSEGKTGYDTGELFF
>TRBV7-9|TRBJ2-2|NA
CASSLPRDGELFF
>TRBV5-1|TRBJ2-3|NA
CASSLAVAGEADTQYF
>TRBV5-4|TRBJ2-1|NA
CASSSDRAHNEQFF
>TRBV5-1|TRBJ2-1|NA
CASSNRDYTYNEQFF
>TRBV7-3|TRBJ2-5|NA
CASSDWDRETQYF
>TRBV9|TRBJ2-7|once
CASSLSGTISYEQYF
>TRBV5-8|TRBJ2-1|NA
CASSLSGRSYNEQFF
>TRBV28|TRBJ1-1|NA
CASSPSSGQGNTEAFF
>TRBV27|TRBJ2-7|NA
CASRAGGGQGRTEQYF
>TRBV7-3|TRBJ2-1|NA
CASSFYDSYNEQFF
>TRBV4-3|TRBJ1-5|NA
CASSQWVSNQPQHF
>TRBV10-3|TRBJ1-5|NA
CAISEQRDSNQPQHF
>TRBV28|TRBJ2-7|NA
CASLTGREAYEQYF
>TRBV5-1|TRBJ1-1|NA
CASSSLGVITEAFF
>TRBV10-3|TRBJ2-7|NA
CAISPGQGTYEQYF
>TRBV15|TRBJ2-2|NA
CATSRIGRTYTGELFF
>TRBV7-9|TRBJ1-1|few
CASRADRVNTEAFF
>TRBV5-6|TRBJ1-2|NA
CASRQQKGQWGSYGYTF
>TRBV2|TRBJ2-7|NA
CASGRNSYEQYF
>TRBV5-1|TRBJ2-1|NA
CASSLLPSGGNEQFF
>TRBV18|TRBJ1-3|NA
CASSEGSGNTIYF
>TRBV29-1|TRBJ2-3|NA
CSVESRLTDTQYF
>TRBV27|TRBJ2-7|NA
CASSLVDGYEQYF
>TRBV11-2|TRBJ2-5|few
CASSLLRESETQYF
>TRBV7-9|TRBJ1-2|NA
CASSLWTTFSYTF
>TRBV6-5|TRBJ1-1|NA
CASSYSIGPMNTEAFF
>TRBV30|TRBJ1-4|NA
CACFSWGTKLFF
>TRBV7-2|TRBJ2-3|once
CASSLSRTAGGGDTQYF
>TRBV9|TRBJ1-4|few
CASSVGWGSEKLFF
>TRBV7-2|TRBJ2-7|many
CASSLAGGTTPYEQYF
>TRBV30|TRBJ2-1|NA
CAWSARSGYNEQFF
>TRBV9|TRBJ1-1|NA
CASSVGQLNTEAFF
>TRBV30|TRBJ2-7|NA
CAWTHGVLSYEQYF
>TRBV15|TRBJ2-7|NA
CATSRDRGPYEQYF